This entry lists 15 T cell receptor beta chains sequenced from one sample in a study of OX40 agonist ivuxolimab in advanced cancers. Sequenced by immunoSEQ multiplex PCR; TCRdb stores in-frame clones only, minus some. The repertoire holds roughly 14,000 clones, with 65% to 80% as singletons. Sequenced here: CD4+ or CD8+ T cells sorted from blood, sampled in a trial of the OX40 agonist ivuxolimab. The receptor set was obtained from an adult with an advanced solid tumor such as melanoma, head and neck, liver or kidney cancer.

This rearrangement joins TRBV9 to TRBJ2-1, with D tentatively TRBD2 (5 bases). CDR1 is SGDLS and CDR2 is YYNGEE in the germline V gene. The CDR3 extends over 16 amino acids. V was trimmed by 2 bases and J by 8 bases, leaving 20 bases between them. CDR3 loop: CASSVGVSSARDEQFF. The CDR3 DNA reads TGTGCCAGCAGCGTCGGGGTCAGCTCTGCCCGAGATGAGCAGTTCTTC.

The chain recombines TRBV19 with TRBJ1-3; TRBD1 is a possible D gene (5 bases). Germline assignment: CDR1 LNHDA and CDR2 SQIVND (reference sequence). V lost 7 bases, J lost 4 bases, and 17 bases lay in between. This CDR3 is 15 amino acids long. In nucleotides, the CDR3 is TGTGCCAGTACTTATTCGGGGACCCGAGGAAACACCATATATTTT. This gives the protein CASTYSGTRGNTIYF.

V gene TRBV27 combines with J gene TRBJ1-2; D not certain. The V end was cut by 5 bases, the J end by 7 bases, with 14 bases between. Germline V lookup: CDR1 MNHEY, CDR2 SMNVEV (reference sequence). This CDR3 comprises 13 residues. CDR3: CASSPSSPAGYTF. The CDR3 DNA reads as TGTGCCAGCAGTCCCTCCTCCCCGGCTGGCTACACCTTC.

Here the CDR3 DNA reads TGTGCCAGCAGTTTGGCAGAACATCAGCCCCAGCATTTT. Translating gives CASSLAEHQPQHF. The chain links TRBV27 to TRBJ1-5; D call uncertain. Per the germline V gene, CDR1 is MNHEY and CDR2 is SMNVEV (reference sequence). The germline V and J ends were trimmed by 3 bases and 5 bases, with 8 bases remaining between them. The CDR3 loop spans 13 amino acids.

This clone was detected once. The V gene is TRBV2, the J gene TRBJ1-6; possible D gene TRBD1, 5 bases. Germline V gene lookup returns CDR1 SNHLY and CDR2 FYNNEI. The CDR3 runs to 13 residues. Between the trimmed V and J ends, which lost 3 bases and 5 bases, there was a span of 5 bases. The CDR3 here is CASSDRDNSPLHF. The DNA for the CDR3 is TGTGCCAGCAGTGACAGGGATAATTCACCCCTCCACTTT.

The chain is built from TRBV4-2 and TRBJ2-7, with a possible D match to TRBD1 (6 bases). The CDR3 spans 15 residues. Trimming took 1 base from V and 0 from J, leaving 10 bases between them. From germline, CDR1 is LGHNA and CDR2 YNFKEQ. The CDR3 DNA reads TGTGCCAGCAGCCAAGGGCCAGGGGCCTCCTACGAGCAGTACTTC. Its protein is CASSQGPGASYEQYF.

With respect to this clone: Other DNA sequences in the same sample also yield this CDR3. The V call is TRBV5-6, the J call TRBJ1-2, with D tentatively TRBD1 (5 bases). CDR3 length equals 16 residues. Trimming stripped 4 bases from V and 2 bases from J, with 18 bases between. CDR1 is SGHDT, CDR2 YYEEEE, per germline. The CDR3 here is CASSLILVGENYGYTF. The CDR3 nucleotides are TGTGCCAGCAGCCTTATCTTAGTGGGGGAAAACTATGGCTACACCTTC.

This chain uses TRBV5-4 with TRBJ2-1; D possibly corresponds to TRBD1 (6 bases). The CDR3 consists of 12 residues. Germline V CDR1 and CDR2: SGHNT, YYREEE (reference sequence). Trimming shortened V by 4 bases and J by 5 bases, and 7 bases separated the two germline ends. The CDR3 spells CASSPGDNEQFF. CDR3 DNA: TGTGCCAGCAGCCCAGGGGACAATGAGCAGTTCTTC.

J is TRBJ2-1 and V is TRBV7-3; TRBD2 matches at 9 bases. Germline values: CDR1 SGHTA, CDR2 FQGTGA. The CDR3 runs 15 residues. V was pared by 2 bases and J by 8 bases, with 7 bases of the junction left unmatched. The CDR3 coding sequence is TGTGCCAGCAGCTTATATAGCGGGAGTAGGGATGAGCAGTTCTTC. Residues: CASSLYSGSRDEQFF.

The chain joins TRBV2 to TRBJ2-1; 11 nucleotides agree with TRBD2. Germline V gives CDR1 SNHLY, CDR2 FYNNEI. This CDR3 region has 17 residues. With 0 bases clipped from V and 5 bases from J, the junction kept 6 bases outside the gene matches. The CDR3 sequence is CASSEAVAGGPDNEQFF. CDR3 DNA: TGTGCCAGCAGTGAAGCAGTAGCGGGAGGGCCAGACAATGAGCAGTTCTTC.

The V gene is TRBV6-6, the J gene TRBJ2-2; no firm D call. Germline values: CDR1 MNHNY, CDR2 SVGAGI (reference sequence). Trimming cost V 11 bases and J 6 bases, with 13 bases left between them. The CDR3 is made up of 12 amino acids. The CDR3 DNA sequence: TGTGCCTCAAACCTCCCGGCCGGGGAGCTGTTTTTT. It yields the protein CASNLPAGELFF.

This rearrangement joins TRBV28 to TRBJ2-4; D might be TRBD2 (6 bases). Trimming cost V 6 bases and J 1 base, with 10 bases left between them. Germline V gives CDR1 MDHEN, CDR2 SYDVKM. The CDR3 consists of 14 residues. This CDR3 reads CASRGGKAKNIQYF. In nucleotides, the CDR3 is TGTGCCAGCAGGGGGGGTAAGGCCAAAAACATTCAGTACTTC.

The CDR3 reads CASSAVTHRGRSYEQYF. As DNA, the CDR3 is TGCGCCAGCAGTGCAGTGACACACAGGGGGCGGTCCTACGAGCAGTACTTC. The chain employs TRBV10-2 and TRBJ2-7; 9 positions agree with TRBD1. J gave up 1 base and V 4 bases, and 11 bases lay outside the gene matches. CDR3 size: 17 residues. Germline-derived CDR1 and CDR2 are WSHSY and SAAADI.

The chain recombines TRBV6-1 with TRBJ2-7; D gene unclear. V dropped 4 bases and J dropped 3 bases, with 10 bases sitting between them. The CDR3 runs to 13 residues. Germline CDR1 reads MNHNS; CDR2 reads SASEGT. In DNA, the CDR3 is TGTGCCAGCAGTGGGTTGCTGGGCTACGAGCAGTACTTC. As protein: CASSGLLGYEQYF.

This sequence joins TRBV5-6 and TRBJ1-2; the D is unclear. CDR1 and CDR2 (germline): SGHDT, YYEEEE. The CDR3 length is 14 residues. With 0 bases removed from V and 2 bases from J, the gap between germline ends came to 8 bases. The chain's CDR3 is CASSLVGQNYGYTF. CDR3 in DNA: TGTGCCAGCAGCTTGGTTGGCCAGAACTATGGCTACACCTTC.